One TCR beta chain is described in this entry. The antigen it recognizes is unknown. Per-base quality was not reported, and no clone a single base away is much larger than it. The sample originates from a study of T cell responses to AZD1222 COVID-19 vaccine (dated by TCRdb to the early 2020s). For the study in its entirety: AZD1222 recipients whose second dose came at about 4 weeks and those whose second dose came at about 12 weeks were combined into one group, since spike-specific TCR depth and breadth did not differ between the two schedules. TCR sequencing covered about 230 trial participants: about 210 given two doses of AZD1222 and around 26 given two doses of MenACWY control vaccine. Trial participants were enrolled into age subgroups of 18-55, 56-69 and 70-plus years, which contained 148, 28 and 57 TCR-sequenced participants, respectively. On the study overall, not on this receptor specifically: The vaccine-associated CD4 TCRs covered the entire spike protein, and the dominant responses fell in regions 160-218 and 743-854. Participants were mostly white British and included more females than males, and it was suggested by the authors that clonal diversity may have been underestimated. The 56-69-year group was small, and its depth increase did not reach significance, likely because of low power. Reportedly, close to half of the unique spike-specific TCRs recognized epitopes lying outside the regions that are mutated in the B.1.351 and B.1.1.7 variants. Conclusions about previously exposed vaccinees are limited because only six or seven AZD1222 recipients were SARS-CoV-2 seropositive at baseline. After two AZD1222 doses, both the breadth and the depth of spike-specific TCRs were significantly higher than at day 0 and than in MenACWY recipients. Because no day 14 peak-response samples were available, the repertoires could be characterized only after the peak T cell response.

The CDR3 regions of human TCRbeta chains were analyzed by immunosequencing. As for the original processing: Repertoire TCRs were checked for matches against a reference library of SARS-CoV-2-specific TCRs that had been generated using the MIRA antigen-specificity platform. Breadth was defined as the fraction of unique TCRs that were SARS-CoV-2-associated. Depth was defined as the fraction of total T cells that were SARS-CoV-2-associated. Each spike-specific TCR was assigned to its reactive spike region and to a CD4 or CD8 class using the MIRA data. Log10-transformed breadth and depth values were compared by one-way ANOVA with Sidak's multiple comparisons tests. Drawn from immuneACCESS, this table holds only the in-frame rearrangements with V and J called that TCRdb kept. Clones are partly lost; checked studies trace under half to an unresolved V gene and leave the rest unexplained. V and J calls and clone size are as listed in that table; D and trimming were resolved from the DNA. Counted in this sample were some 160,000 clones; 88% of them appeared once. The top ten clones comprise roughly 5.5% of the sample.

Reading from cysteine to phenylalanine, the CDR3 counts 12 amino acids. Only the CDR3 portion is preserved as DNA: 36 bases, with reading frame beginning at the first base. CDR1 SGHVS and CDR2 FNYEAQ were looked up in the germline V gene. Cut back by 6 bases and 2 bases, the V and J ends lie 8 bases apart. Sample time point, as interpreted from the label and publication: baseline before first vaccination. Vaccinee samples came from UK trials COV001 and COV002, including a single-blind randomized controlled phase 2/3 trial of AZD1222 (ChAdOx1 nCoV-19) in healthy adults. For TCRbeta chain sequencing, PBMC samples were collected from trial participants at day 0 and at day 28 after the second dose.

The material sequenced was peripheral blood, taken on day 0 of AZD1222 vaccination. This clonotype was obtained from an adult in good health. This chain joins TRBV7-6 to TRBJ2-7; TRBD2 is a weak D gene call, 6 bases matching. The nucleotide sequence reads TGTGCCAGCAGTAGCGGACCCTACGAGCAGTACTTC. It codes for CASSSGPYEQYF.